The rows below give T cell receptor beta chains drawn from one sample of a study of T cell changes during pregnancy in multiple sclerosis. This table comes from immunoSEQ multiplex PCR, and its TCRdb copy is limited to in-frame clones, with some not included. Here the sample spans 67,000 or so clones, 85% to 95% being singletons. The source material was CD8+ T cells from peripheral blood mononuclear cells, sampled in the third trimester of pregnancy. The origin of the receptors is a female donor in good health, enrolled as a control in a pregnancy study. Each CDR3 is given with its conserved first and last residue. D genes are given only for firm matches. The listing skips clone size in some rows; elsewhere it reads once, few, many or a size class.

j_call,d_call,v_call,clone_size,cdr3_aa,cdr3_nt
TRBJ2-7,TRBD1,TRBV9,once,CASSVGQGAYEQYF,TGTGCCAGCAGCGTAGGACAGGGAGCCTACGAGCAGTACTTC
TRBJ1-1,.,TRBV4-3,once,CASSQGEGNDNTEAFF,TGCGCCAGCAGCCAAGGGGAGGGGAATGACAACACTGAAGCTTTCTTT
TRBJ1-2,.,TRBV11-2,once,CASSLAGSYTF,TGTGCCAGCAGCTTAGCGGGGAGCTACACCTTC
TRBJ1-1,.,TRBV7-2,few,CASSAPGEAFF,TGTGCCAGCAGCGCCCCGGGTGAAGCTTTCTTT
TRBJ1-1,TRBD1,TRBV29-1,few,CSVEGTGNTEAFF,TGCAGCGTTGAAGGGACAGGGAACACTGAAGCTTTCTTT
TRBJ2-7,TRBD1,TRBV25-1,.,CASSTGTGVYEQYF,TGTGCCAGCAGCACCGGGACAGGGGTTTACGAGCAGTACTTC
TRBJ1-2,TRBD1,TRBV7-3,.,CASSSGTDSNYGYTF,TGTGCCAGCAGCTCCGGGACAGACTCTAACTATGGCTACACCTTC
TRBJ2-7,.,TRBV29-1,.,CSVEAPRGYEQYF,TGCAGCGTTGAAGCTCCCAGGGGTTACGAGCAGTACTTC
TRBJ2-1,TRBD1,TRBV27,.,CASSTQGTDSYNEQFF,TGTGCCAGCAGTACTCAAGGGACAGACTCCTACAATGAGCAGTTCTTC
TRBJ2-7,.,TRBV9,.,CASSVELNTPYEQYF,TGTGCCAGCAGCGTAGAATTAAACACCCCCTACGAGCAGTACTTC
TRBJ1-3,.,TRBV4-1,.,CASSQVFEGSGNTIYF,TGCGCCAGCAGCCAAGTTTTCGAGGGCTCTGGAAACACCATATATTTT
TRBJ1-2,.,TRBV9,.,CASSGQQGGKNYGYTF,TGTGCCAGCAGCGGCCAACAGGGTGGGAAAAACTATGGCTACACCTTC
TRBJ2-3,TRBD2,TRBV7-3,.,CASSDTGGPYDTQYF,TGTGCCAGCAGCGACACGGGGGGGCCTTATGATACGCAGTATTTT
TRBJ2-3,.,TRBV4-3,.,CASSQVAGADTQYF,TGCGCCAGCAGCCAAGTGGCGGGTGCAGATACGCAGTATTTT
TRBJ1-1,.,TRBV27,.,CASSPGQTYTEAFF,TGTGCCAGCAGCCCGGGACAAACCTACACTGAAGCTTTCTTT
TRBJ2-1,TRBD1,TRBV19,.,CASSNDRAPYNEQFF,TGTGCCAGTAGTAACGACAGGGCGCCCTACAATGAGCAGTTCTTC
TRBJ2-2,TRBD2,TRBV6-4,.,CASYTGTRGTGELFF,TGTGCCAGCTACACCGGGACTAGAGGCACCGGGGAGCTGTTTTTT
TRBJ1-6,.,TRBV30,.,CAWSVQGDSPLHF,TGTGCCTGGAGTGTACAAGGGGATTCACCCCTCCACTTT
TRBJ2-5,.,TRBV29-1,.,CSVPFGHAETQYF,TGCAGCGTCCCATTCGGACATGCGGAGACCCAGTACTTC
TRBJ2-7,TRBD1,TRBV4-3,.,CASSQAGQGAYEQYF,TGCGCCAGCAGCCAAGCGGGACAGGGGGCCTACGAGCAGTACTTC
TRBJ2-1,.,TRBV9,once,CASSAHSGSGLTDEQFF,TGTGCCAGCAGCGCCCATAGCGGCTCCGGGTTGACGGATGAGCAGTTCTTC
TRBJ2-7,.,TRBV7-9,.,CASSLPGDEQYF,TGTGCCAGCAGCTTGCCGGGGGACGAGCAGTACTTC
TRBJ2-2,.,TRBV5-6,.,CASIPSGEDTGELFF,TGTGCCAGCATCCCCTCGGGGGAGGACACCGGGGAGCTGTTTTTT
TRBJ1-5,.,TRBV27,.,CASAVSGNQPQHF,TGTGCCAGCGCGGTCTCTGGCAATCAGCCCCAGCATTTT
TRBJ1-5,TRBD1,TRBV30,.,CAWSLGQGDQPQHF,TGTGCCTGGAGTCTCGGACAGGGGGATCAGCCCCAGCATTTT
TRBJ2-3,.,TRBV5-6,.,CASSSTGIPDTQYF,TGTGCCAGCAGCTCTACGGGGATCCCAGATACGCAGTATTTT
TRBJ2-5,.,TRBV19,.,CASSMFQGGETQYF,TGTGCCAGTAGTATGTTCCAGGGCGGTGAGACCCAGTACTTC
TRBJ1-5,.,TRBV15,.,CATGGGGNQPQHF,TGTGCCACCGGGGGAGGGGGCAATCAGCCCCAGCATTTT
TRBJ2-1,.,TRBV14,.,CASSQVTPRGPDNEQFF,TGTGCCAGCAGCCAAGTAACCCCGCGGGGTCCAGACAATGAGCAGTTCTTC
TRBJ1-1,.,TRBV19,.,CASTLRGTVEAFF,TGTGCCAGTACCCTAAGGGGAACGGTTGAAGCTTTCTTT
TRBJ1-3,.,TRBV11-2,.,CASSLPGGPGNTIYF,TGTGCCAGCAGCTTACCCGGGGGGCCTGGAAACACCATATATTTT
TRBJ2-5,TRBD2,TRBV5-6,.,CASSSRRGWERGAMETQYF,TGTGCCAGCAGCTCCCGGAGAGGGTGGGAGCGGGGGGCTATGGAGACCCAGTACTTC
TRBJ1-1,.,TRBV5-6,.,CASSFLPGNTEAFF,TGTGCCAGCAGCTTCTTACCGGGGAACACTGAAGCTTTCTTT
TRBJ2-3,TRBD1,TRBV7-8,.,CASSSAPDRKLDTQYF,TGTGCCAGCAGCTCAGCGCCGGACAGGAAGTTAGATACGCAGTATTTT
TRBJ1-4,.,TRBV2,.,CASRTYRENEKLFF,TGTGCCAGCCGTACATACAGGGAAAATGAAAAACTGTTTTTT
TRBJ2-7,TRBD2,TRBV27,.,CASSPGGGFFEQYF,TGTGCCAGCAGCCCGGGGGGGGGCTTCTTCGAGCAGTACTTC
TRBJ2-2,.,TRBV2,.,CASSEYLSQRVDTGELFF,TGTGCCAGCAGTGAATATTTGAGTCAGAGGGTGGACACCGGGGAGCTGTTTTTT
TRBJ1-1,.,TRBV5-1,.,CASSLGVGGGTEAFF,TGCGCCAGCAGCTTGGGGGTCGGAGGCGGCACTGAAGCTTTCTTT
TRBJ1-1,.,TRBV27,.,CASSTANTEAFF,TGTGCCAGCAGTACAGCGAACACTGAAGCTTTCTTT
TRBJ2-3,.,TRBV13,.,CASRSWEAYTDTQYF,TGTGCCAGCCGGAGTTGGGAGGCTTACACAGATACGCAGTATTTT
TRBJ2-1,.,TRBV15,.,CATSRDLSGSSYNEQFF,TGTGCCACCAGCAGAGATCTCAGCGGTAGCTCCTACAATGAGCAGTTCTTC
TRBJ2-5,TRBD2,TRBV7-8,.,CASSPPGTIKGETQYF,TGTGCCAGCAGCCCTCCGGGGACTATTAAAGGAGAGACCCAGTACTTC
TRBJ2-1,.,TRBV7-2,.,CASSLDSSSYNEQFF,TGTGCCAGCAGTTTGGACAGTAGCTCCTACAATGAGCAGTTCTTC
TRBJ2-7,TRBD1,TRBV7-9,.,CASSQPSGTGGSYEQYF,TGTGCCAGCAGCCAACCTTCCGGGACAGGGGGTTCCTACGAGCAGTACTTC
TRBJ2-1,.,TRBV27,.,CASTHRGVFGNEQFF,TGTGCCAGCACCCACCGGGGTGTATTTGGGAATGAGCAGTTCTTC
TRBJ1-1,.,TRBV29-1,.,CSVEDRGSSSSRMNTEAFF,TGCAGCGTTGAAGATCGAGGTAGTTCCAGTAGCCGGATGAACACTGAAGCTTTCTTT
TRBJ2-1,TRBD1,TRBV25-1,.,CASVTGAGEQFF,TGTGCCAGCGTGACAGGGGCTGGTGAGCAGTTCTTC
TRBJ1-1,.,TRBV30,few,CAWSEGHNTEAFF,TGTGCCTGGAGTGAGGGACATAACACTGAAGCTTTCTTT
TRBJ1-6,TRBD1,TRBV5-6,.,CASSSNFRDRGVNSPLHF,TGTGCCAGCAGCTCGAACTTCCGGGACAGGGGAGTTAATTCACCCCTCCACTTT